This TCR beta chain originates from a study of OX40 agonist ivuxolimab in advanced cancers. Study as a whole: Ivuxolimab, an agonistic anti-OX40 (CD134) antibody, was given to patients.

Notes on the study in general: Also showing low normalized T-cell clonal expansion were some of the nonresponders.

Assay: immunoSEQ multiplex PCR; the TCRdb copy retains only in-frame clones and omits some. This sample yields 50,000 to 75,000 clones, of which roughly 90% are seen a single time; less than 0.7% belongs to the top ten. This CDR3 spans 14 amino acids. Germline CDR1 is MNHEY and CDR2 is SVGAGI. Trimming shortened V by 2 bases and J by 2 bases, and 8 bases separated the two germline ends. Of note for this clone: Its antigen is unknown.

The sequence was obtained from an adult with an advanced solid tumor such as melanoma, head and neck, liver or kidney cancer. Here the sequenced sample was CD4+ or CD8+ T cells sorted from blood, taken in a trial of the OX40 agonist ivuxolimab. The chain employs TRBV6-5 and TRBJ2-3; no clear D gene. CDR3 in DNA: TGTGCCAGCAGTTACGGTGTATACACAGATACGCAGTATTTT. This gives the protein CASSYGVYTDTQYF.